This T cell receptor (beta chain) is drawn from a study of cytomegalovirus exposure and HLA in healthy donors. Study-level points and caveats: There were some public TCRs occurring in many donors, but most TCR sequences were rare. High sensitivity and specificity were reportedly achieved when the classifier diagnosed cytomegalovirus status. Earlier analysis looked at TCR beta V segments, and most were productive about 90% or about 30% of the time. Investigators reported under 200 TCR beta chains as tied to cytomegalovirus.

Note on this clone: Antigen: not known.

Both 60 Vbeta primers and 13 Jbeta primers went into the PCR. Only in-frame clones appear in the TCRdb table, and some are missing; sequencing was by immunoSEQ multiplex PCR. The sample lists approximately 120,000 clones, under 90% occurring once. The CDR3 is made up of 18 amino acids. Germline V gives CDR1 SGHTA, CDR2 FQGNSA. V gave up 5 bases and J gave up 0 bases, with 22 bases separating them. The material sequenced was PBMCs. The source of this sequence is a woman in her forties in good health and CMV-seropositive. This chain connects TRBV7-2 to TRBJ2-5; D possibly corresponds to TRBD2 (6 bases). The CDR3 nucleotides read TGTGCCAGCAGCCACCTTAATTTAGCGGATTGGTACCAAGAGACCCAGTACTTC. Translated: CASSHLNLADWYQETQYF.